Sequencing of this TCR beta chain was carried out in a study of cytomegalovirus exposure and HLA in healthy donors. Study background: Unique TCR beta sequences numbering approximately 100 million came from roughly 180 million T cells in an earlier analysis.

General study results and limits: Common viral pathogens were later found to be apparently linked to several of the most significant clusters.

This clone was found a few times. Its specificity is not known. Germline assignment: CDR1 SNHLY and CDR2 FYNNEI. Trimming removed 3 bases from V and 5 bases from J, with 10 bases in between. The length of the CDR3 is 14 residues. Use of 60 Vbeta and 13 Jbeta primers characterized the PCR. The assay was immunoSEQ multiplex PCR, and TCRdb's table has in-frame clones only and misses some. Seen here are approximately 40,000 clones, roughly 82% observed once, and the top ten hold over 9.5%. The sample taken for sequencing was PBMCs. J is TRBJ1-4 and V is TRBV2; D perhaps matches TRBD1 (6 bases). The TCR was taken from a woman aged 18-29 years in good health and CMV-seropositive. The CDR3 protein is CASSETGINEKLFF. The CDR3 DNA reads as TGTGCCAGCAGTGAGACAGGAATAAATGAAAAACTGTTTTTT.